This TCR beta chain was profiled in a study of blood T cell repertoires in COVID-19. Across the study: Specimens from acute and convalescent COVID-19 originated in the United States, Italy and Spain.

The V gene's germline CDR1 is MNHEY and CDR2 SVGAGI. CDR3 size: 13 residues. V lost 6 bases, J lost 3 bases, and 9 bases lay in between. Participants classified as exposed had met a COVID-19 case within 2 weeks before study entry. As handled by the study authors: Nucleated cell number was recorded as an estimate derived from reference gene primer amplification. TCRdb keeps only in-frame clones here, not all; method: immunoSEQ multiplex PCR. V and J calls and clone size are as listed in that table; D and trimming were resolved from the DNA. The data hold some 190,000 clones, with roughly 89% observed a single time.

Sequenced input: PBMCs or T cells enriched from blood (not recorded which). The chain links TRBV6-5 to TRBJ2-1, with a weak D call TRBD1 (6 bases). This receptor was obtained from a woman aged 25-40 years who had been exposed to COVID-19. The CDR3 region has the DNA TGTGCCAGCAGGCAGGGGAACTACAATGAGCAGTTCTTC. It encodes CASRQGNYNEQFF.